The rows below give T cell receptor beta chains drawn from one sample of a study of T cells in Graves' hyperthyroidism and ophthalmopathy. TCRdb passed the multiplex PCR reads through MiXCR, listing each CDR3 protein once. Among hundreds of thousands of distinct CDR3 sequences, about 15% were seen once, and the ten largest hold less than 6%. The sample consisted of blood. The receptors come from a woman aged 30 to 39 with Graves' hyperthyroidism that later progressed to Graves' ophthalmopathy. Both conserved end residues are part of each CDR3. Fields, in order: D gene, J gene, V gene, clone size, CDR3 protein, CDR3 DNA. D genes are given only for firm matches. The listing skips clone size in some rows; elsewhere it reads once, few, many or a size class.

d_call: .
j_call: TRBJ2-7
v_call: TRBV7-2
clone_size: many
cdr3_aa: CASSYSRTYEQYF
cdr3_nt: TGTGCCAGCAGCTATTCCAGGACGTACGAGCAGTACTTC

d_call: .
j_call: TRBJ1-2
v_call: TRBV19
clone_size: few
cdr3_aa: CATRGTTKLSGYGYTF
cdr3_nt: TGTGCCACAAGAGGGACAACAAAGCTCTCGGGCTATGGCTACACCTTC

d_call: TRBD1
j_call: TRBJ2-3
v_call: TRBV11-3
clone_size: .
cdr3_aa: CAGSSWTGALSDTQYF
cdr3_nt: TGTGCCGGCAGCTCCTGGACAGGGGCCCTCTCAGATACGCAGTATTTT

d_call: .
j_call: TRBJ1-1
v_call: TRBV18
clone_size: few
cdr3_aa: CASSPLTSDSGEAFF
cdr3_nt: TGTGCCAGCTCACCGCTCACTTCGGACAGCGGTGAAGCTTTCTTT

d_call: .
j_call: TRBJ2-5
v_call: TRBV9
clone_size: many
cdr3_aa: CASSASPQASETQYF
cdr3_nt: TGTGCCAGCAGCGCATCGCCGCAGGCTTCCGAGACCCAGTACTTC

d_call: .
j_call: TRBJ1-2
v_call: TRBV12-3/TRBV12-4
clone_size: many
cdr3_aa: CASSSGTTLYTF
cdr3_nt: TGTGCCAGCAGTTCGGGGACGACCCTCTACACCTTC

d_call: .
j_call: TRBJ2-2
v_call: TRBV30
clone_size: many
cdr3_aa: CACRFRPYTGELFF
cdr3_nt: TGTGCCTGCAGATTCCGGCCTTACACCGGGGAGCTGTTTTTT

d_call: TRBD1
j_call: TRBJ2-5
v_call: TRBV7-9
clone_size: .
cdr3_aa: CASSLNRGQETQYF
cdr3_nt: TGTGCCAGCAGCTTAAACAGGGGGCAAGAGACCCAGTACTTC

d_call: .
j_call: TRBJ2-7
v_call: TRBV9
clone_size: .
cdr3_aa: CASSVESMPYEQYF
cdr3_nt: TGTGCCAGCAGCGTGGAGTCGATGCCTTACGAGCAGTACTTC

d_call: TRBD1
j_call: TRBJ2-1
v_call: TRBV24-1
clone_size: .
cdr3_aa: CATSDATGNEQFF
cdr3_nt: TGTGCCACCAGTGACGCGACAGGGAATGAGCAGTTCTTC

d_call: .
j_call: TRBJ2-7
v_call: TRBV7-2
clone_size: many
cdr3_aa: CASSSTYYEQYF
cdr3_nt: TGTGCCAGCAGCTCCACATACTACGAGCAGTACTTC

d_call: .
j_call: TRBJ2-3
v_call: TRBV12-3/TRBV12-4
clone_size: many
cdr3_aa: CASSLAGYRGTDTQYF
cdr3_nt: TGTGCCAGCAGTCTCGCAGGGTATCGCGGCACAGATACGCAGTATTTT

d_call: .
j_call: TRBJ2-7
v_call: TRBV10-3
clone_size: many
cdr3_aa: CAIGYEQYF
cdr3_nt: TGTGCCATCGGCTACGAGCAGTACTTC

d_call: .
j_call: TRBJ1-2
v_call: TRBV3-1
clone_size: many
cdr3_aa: CASSQVDGFTNYGYTF
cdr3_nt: TGTGCCAGCAGCCAAGTGGATGGATTTACTAACTATGGCTACACCTTC

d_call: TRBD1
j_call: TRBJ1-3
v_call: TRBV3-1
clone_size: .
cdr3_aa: CATGQGAGLLGNTIYF
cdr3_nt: TGTGCCACGGGACAGGGGGCGGGTTTGCTTGGAAACACCATATATTTT

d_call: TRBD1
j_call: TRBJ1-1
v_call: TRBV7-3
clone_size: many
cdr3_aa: CASSLHSGTVNTEAFF
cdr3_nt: TGTGCCAGCAGCCTCCATTCCGGGACAGTGAACACTGAAGCTTTCTTT

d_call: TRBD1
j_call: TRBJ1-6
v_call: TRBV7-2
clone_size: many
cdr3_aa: CASSLAPGTGRNSPLHF
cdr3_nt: TGTGCCAGCAGCTTAGCTCCCGGGACAGGGCGGAATTCACCCCTCCACTTT

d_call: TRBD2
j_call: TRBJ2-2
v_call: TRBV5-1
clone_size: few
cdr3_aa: CASKDSGSGELFF
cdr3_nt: TGCGCCAGCAAGGATAGCGGGAGTGGGGAGCTGTTTTTT

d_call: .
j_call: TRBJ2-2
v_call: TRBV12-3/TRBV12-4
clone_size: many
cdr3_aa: CASSFLPGELFF
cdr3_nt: TGTGCCAGCAGTTTTCTACCCGGGGAGCTGTTTTTT

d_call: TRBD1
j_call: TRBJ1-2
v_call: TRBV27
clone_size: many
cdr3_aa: CASSLTGRYGYTF
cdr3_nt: TGTGCCAGCAGTTTGACAGGGAGGTATGGCTACACCTTC

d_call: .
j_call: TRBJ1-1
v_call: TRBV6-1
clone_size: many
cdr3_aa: CASSRGTPYATEAFF
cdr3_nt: TGTGCCAGCAGTAGAGGGACTCCTTACGCGACTGAAGCTTTCTTT

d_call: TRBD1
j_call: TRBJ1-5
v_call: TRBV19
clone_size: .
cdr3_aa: CASIEQGYDQPQHF
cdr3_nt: TGTGCCAGTATCGAACAGGGGTACGATCAGCCCCAGCATTTT

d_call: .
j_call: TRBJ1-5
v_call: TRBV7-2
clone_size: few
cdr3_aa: CASSLAVPQPQHF
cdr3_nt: TGTGCCAGCAGCTTAGCGGTCCCTCAGCCCCAGCATTTT

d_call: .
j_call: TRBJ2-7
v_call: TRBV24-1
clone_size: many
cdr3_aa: CATSDSQTYEQYF
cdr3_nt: TGTGCCACCAGTGATTCACAGACGTACGAGCAGTACTTC

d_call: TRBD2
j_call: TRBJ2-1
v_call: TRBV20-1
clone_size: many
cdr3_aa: CSASASGRFGYNEQFF
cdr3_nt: TGCAGTGCTAGTGCTAGCGGGAGATTTGGTTACAATGAGCAGTTCTTC

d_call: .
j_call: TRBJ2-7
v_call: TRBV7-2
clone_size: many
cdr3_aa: CASGVQFEAYEQYF
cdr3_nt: TGTGCCAGCGGTGTGCAGTTCGAGGCCTACGAGCAGTACTTC

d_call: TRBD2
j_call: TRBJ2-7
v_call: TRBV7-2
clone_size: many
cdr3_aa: CASSLVGLAGGGEQYF
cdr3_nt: TGTGCCAGCAGCTTAGTGGGACTAGCGGGAGGTGGCGAGCAGTACTTC

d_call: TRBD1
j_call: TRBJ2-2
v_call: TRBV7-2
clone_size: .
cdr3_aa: CASSRQGDSRELFF
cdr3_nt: TGTGCCAGCAGCCGACAGGGGGATTCCCGGGAGCTGTTTTTT

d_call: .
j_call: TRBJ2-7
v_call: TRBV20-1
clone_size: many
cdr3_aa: CSARGTSSYEQYF
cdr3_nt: TGCAGTGCTAGGGGGACGAGCTCCTACGAGCAGTACTTC

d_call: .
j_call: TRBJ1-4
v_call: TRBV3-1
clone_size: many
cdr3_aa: CASSHEHTNEKLFF
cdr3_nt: TGTGCCAGCAGCCACGAACATACAAATGAAAAACTGTTTTTT

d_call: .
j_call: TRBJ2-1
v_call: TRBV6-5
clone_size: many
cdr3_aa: CASSYKGGNEQFF
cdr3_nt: TGTGCCAGCAGTTACAAGGGTGGGAATGAGCAGTTCTTC

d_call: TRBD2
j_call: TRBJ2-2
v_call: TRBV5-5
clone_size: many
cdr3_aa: CASSLYERGRASGGELFF
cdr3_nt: TGTGCCAGCAGCTTGTACGAACGCGGGAGGGCCTCGGGCGGGGAGCTGTTTTTT

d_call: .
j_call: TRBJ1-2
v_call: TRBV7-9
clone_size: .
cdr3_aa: CASSATRGGPSGYTF
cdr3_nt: TGTGCCAGCAGCGCGACCCGGGGGGGGCCTTCGGGCTACACCTTC

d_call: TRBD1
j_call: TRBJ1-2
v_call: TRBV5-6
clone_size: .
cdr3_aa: CASSVGQASYGYTF
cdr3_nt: TGTGCCAGCAGCGTTGGACAGGCCTCCTATGGCTACACCTTC

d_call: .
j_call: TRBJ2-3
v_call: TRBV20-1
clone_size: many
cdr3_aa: CSARQTDTQYF
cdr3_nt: TGCAGTGCCAGACAGACAGATACGCAGTATTTT

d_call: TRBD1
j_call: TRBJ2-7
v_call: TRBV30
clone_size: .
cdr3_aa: CAWSVNRGHEQYF
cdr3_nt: TGTGCCTGGAGTGTAAACAGGGGGCACGAGCAGTACTTC

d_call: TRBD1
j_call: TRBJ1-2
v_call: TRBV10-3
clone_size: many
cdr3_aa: CATVIGQGGYGYTF
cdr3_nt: TGTGCCACCGTCATCGGACAGGGTGGCTATGGCTACACCTTC

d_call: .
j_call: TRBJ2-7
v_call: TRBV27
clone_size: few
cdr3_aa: CASRGLLYEQYF
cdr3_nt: TGTGCCAGCCGGGGTCTACTCTACGAGCAGTACTTC

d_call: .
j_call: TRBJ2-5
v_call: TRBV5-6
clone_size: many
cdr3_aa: CASSYTRTRATQYF
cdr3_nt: TGTGCCAGCAGCTATACGAGGACACGCGCGACCCAGTACTTC

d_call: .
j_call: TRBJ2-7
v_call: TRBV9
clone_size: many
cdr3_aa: CASSSQGEYEQYF
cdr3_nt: TGTGCCAGCAGCTCACAAGGGGAATACGAGCAGTACTTC

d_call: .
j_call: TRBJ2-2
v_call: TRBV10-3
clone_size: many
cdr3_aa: CAISTQLPGELFF
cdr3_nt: TGTGCCATCTCGACCCAACTCCCCGGGGAGCTGTTTTTT

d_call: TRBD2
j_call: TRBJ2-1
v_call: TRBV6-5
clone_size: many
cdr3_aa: CASSYGGLGDEQFF
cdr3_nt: TGTGCCAGCAGTTACGGGGGACTAGGCGATGAGCAGTTCTTC

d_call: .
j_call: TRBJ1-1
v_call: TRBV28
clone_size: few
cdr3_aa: CASSYGQRYTEAFF
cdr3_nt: TGTGCCAGCAGCTATGGACAGAGGTATACTGAAGCTTTCTTT

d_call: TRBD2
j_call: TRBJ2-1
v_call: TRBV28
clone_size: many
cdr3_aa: CASSSPTSGISNEQFF
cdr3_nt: TGTGCCAGCAGTTCCCCGACTAGCGGGATTTCTAATGAGCAGTTCTTC

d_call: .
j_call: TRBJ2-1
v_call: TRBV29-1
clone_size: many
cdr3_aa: CSVEVTGTPWVNEQFF
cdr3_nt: TGCAGCGTTGAAGTGACCGGGACCCCCTGGGTGAATGAGCAGTTCTTC

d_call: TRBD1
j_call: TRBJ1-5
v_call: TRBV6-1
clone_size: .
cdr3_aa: CASSKDRVGQPQHF
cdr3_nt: TGTGCCAGCAGCAAGGACAGGGTGGGGCAGCCCCAGCATTTT

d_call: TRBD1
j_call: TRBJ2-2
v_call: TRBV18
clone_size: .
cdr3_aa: CASSPPLGTGSNTGELFF
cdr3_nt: TGTGCCAGCTCACCACCGTTAGGGACAGGCTCGAACACCGGGGAGCTGTTTTTT

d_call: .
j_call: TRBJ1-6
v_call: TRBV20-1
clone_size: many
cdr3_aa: CSAVPQPNSPLHF
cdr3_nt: TGCAGTGCCGTGCCTCAGCCAAATTCACCCCTCCACTTT

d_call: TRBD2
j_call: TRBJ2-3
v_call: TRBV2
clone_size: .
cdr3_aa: CASNRGTRGVTDTQYF
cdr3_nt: TGTGCCAGCAACCGAGGGACTAGAGGGGTCACAGATACGCAGTATTTT

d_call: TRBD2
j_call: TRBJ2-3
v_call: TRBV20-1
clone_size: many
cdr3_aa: CSARGSRSSGSSDTQYF
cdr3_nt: TGCAGTGCCAGGGGGAGCAGGTCTAGCGGGAGTTCAGATACGCAGTATTTT

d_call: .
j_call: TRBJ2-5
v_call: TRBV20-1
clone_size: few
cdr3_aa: CSATSRELPRKTQYF
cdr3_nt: TGCAGTGCAACCTCCCGGGAACTCCCCCGTAAGACCCAGTACTTC